A single sample gave rise to the 10 T cell receptor beta chains below, sequenced in a study of long-term antiretroviral therapy in people with HIV. Survey-level resolution applied to immunoSEQ assay v3.0. Profiling relied on immunoSEQ multiplex PCR, and the TCRdb table lists in-frame clones only, not all of them. This table holds some 40,000 clones, more than 80% found once. Here the sequenced sample was unsorted PBMCs, taken 3.1 years after starting antiretroviral therapy. The receptors were sampled from a woman between 45 and 60 years old with HIV.

The chain combines TRBV7-3 with TRBJ2-2; D is tentatively TRBD1 or TRBD2 (5 bases each). CDR1 is SGHTA and CDR2 is FQGTGA in the germline V gene. The V and J ends lost 5 bases and 2 bases respectively, with 15 bases between them. CDR3 size: 16 residues. The DNA of the CDR3 is TGTGCCAGCAGCAGCCGGGGCTCCTTAAACACCGGGGAGCTGTTTTTT. It encodes CASSSRGSLNTGELFF.

V gene TRBV2 combines with J gene TRBJ1-6, with 9 nucleotides matching TRBD1. V was pared by 2 bases and J by 10 bases, with 9 bases of the junction left unmatched. The CDR3 loop spans 16 amino acids. Germline CDR1 reads SNHLY; CDR2 reads FYNNEI. CDR3 sequence reads: CASSEMGTGNGSPLHF. Here the CDR3 DNA reads TGTGCCAGCAGTGAAATGGGGACAGGGAATGGCTCACCCCTCCACTTT. The full variable domain, in which reference TRBV2 and TRBJ1-6 provide the parts outside the CDR3, is EPEVTQTPSHQVTQMGQEVILRCVPISNHLYFYWYRQILGQKVEFLVSFYNNEISEKSEIFDDQFSVERPDGSNFTLKIRSTKLEDSAMYFCASSEMGTGNGSPLHFGNGTRLTVT.

V and J are TRBV6-6 and TRBJ2-7; D gene uncertain. CDR1 is MNHNY, CDR2 SVGAGI, per germline (reference sequence). There are 13 residues in the CDR3. Trimming left V 6 bases short and J 0 bases short, with 9 bases between. The CDR3 DNA is TGTGCCAGCAGGTTGTCAAACTCCTACGAGCAGTACTTC. Residues: CASRLSNSYEQYF.

The sample holds one count of this clone. The genes are TRBV7-2 and TRBJ2-1; TRBD1 matches at 7 bases. V lost 2 bases to trimming and J lost 8 bases; unmatched junction nucleotides: 9. Per germline, CDR1 SGHTA and CDR2 FQGNSA. The CDR3 covers 15 residues. The CDR3 here is CASSLLGTVGDEQFF. The CDR3, as DNA: TGTGCCAGCAGCTTACTCGGGACAGTAGGGGATGAGCAGTTCTTC. Variable domain in full (rest from reference TRBV7-2 and TRBJ2-1): GAGVSQSPSNKVTEKGKDVELRCDPISGHTALYWYRQSLGQGLEFLIYFQGNSAPDKSGLPSDRFSAERTGGSVSTLTIQRTQQEDSAVYLCASSLLGTVGDEQFFGPGTRLTVL.

In nucleotides, the CDR3 is TGTGCCTGGAGGCCTCCCGGGACAGGGACATACGAGCAGTACTTC. Its protein product is CAWRPPGTGTYEQYF. V is TRBV30 and J is TRBJ2-7, with 9 positions matching TRBD1. The germline CDR1 and CDR2 sequences are GTSNPN and SVGIG (reference sequence). J lost 4 bases, V lost 3 bases, and 10 bases had no gene match. CDR3 size: 15 residues.

This clone was detected a few times. The chain uses TRBV7-6 and TRBJ1-5, with D unresolved. From germline, CDR1 is SGHVS and CDR2 FNYEAQ. The length of the CDR3 is 15 residues. V lost 5 bases to trimming and J lost 1 base, with 12 bases between them. This CDR3 is CASSQGLSSNQPQHF. Written as DNA, the CDR3 is TGTGCCAGCAGCCAAGGACTGTCGAGCAATCAGCCCCAGCATTTT.

This sequence joins TRBV12-5 and TRBJ2-5; 7 nucleotides align to TRBD2. CDR1 LGHNT and CDR2 FRNRAP come from the germline V gene. The CDR3 loop spans 13 amino acids. V dropped 8 bases and J dropped 1; count of bases not matched to a gene: 4. DNA of the CDR3: TGTGCTAGTAGGGCTAGCGGCCAAGAGACCCAGTACTTC. This translates into CASRASGQETQYF.

The chain uses TRBV5-4 and TRBJ1-6, with no clear D. Trimming left V 4 bases short and J 2 bases short, with 16 bases between. Germline V gives CDR1 SGHNT, CDR2 YYREEE (reference sequence). The CDR3 contains 17 residues. The CDR3 region is CASSPGGVSTYNSPLHF. The CDR3 DNA follows: TGTGCCAGCAGCCCCGGTGGGGTCAGCACCTATAATTCACCCCTCCACTTT.

In this sample, this clone turned up a few times. The chain links TRBV20-1 to TRBJ1-6; D unresolved. V was shortened by 3 bases and J by 10 bases, with 7 bases between the two germline ends. The CDR3 is made up of 11 amino acids. CDR1 and CDR2 (germline): DFQATT, SNEGSKA (reference sequence). The chain's CDR3 is CSASLLSPLHF. CDR3 sequence (DNA): TGCAGTGCTAGCCTCTTGTCACCCCTCCACTTT.

The table lists this clone with a few counts. This sequence joins TRBV6-1 and TRBJ2-7; 9 bases match TRBD1. The germline gives CDR1 MNHNS, CDR2 SASEGT. V shed 6 bases and J 6 bases; nucleotides not matched to a gene: 9. The CDR3 covers 14 residues. Here the CDR3 reads CASSLGQGSGEQYF. CDR3 nucleotide sequence: TGTGCCAGCAGCCTTGGACAGGGGTCCGGCGAGCAGTACTTC.